This TCR beta chain was documented in a study of T-cell memory formation after mild COVID-19. Germline values: CDR1 SGHDN, CDR2 FVKESK. V dropped 7 bases and J dropped 3 bases, with 15 bases sitting between them. The CDR3 has 15 residues. This clonotype was counted only a few times. Its antigen is currently unknown. Notes on the study in general: Whether day 37 second-wave clones are SARS-CoV-2-specific was not confirmed. Whereas later expanders leaned CD4+, clones contracting day 15 to 85 showed a balanced CD4/CD8 makeup. The study detected some responding clones in pre-infection memory, suggesting cross-reactive memory joined.

From the 5' RACE reads, TCRdb called clonotypes with MiXCR, one entry per CDR3 protein. Of 470,000 or so distinct CDR3 sequences listed, around 19% are singletons. The receptor comes from an adult woman who had mild COVID-19 (a few samples of this study predate the infection). Cell type and time point are not known. The chain employs TRBV14 and TRBJ2-2; a weak D match, TRBD2 (6 bases). The sample comprised PBMCs or a T cell subset sorted from them (not recorded which). CDR3 DNA sequence: TGTGCCAGCAACTCTCGGGGGAGTTACACCGGGGAGCTGTTTTTT. Its protein is CASNSRGSYTGELFF.